This T cell receptor beta chain was recovered during a study of CD8+ T cells in alopecia areata. Study-level points and caveats: Possibly as an HLA-related effect, TCR sharing across patients appeared less clear than in mice.

Treatment denoted: oral pan-JAK inhibitor, 5-10 mg twice daily. As to this clone: Its antigen is unknown.

Reverse transcription of extracted RNA yielded cDNA, which provided the sequencing template. Assay used: immunoSEQ multiplex PCR; TCRdb lists only in-frame clones, some missing. The sample lists a few hundred thousand clones, 66% occurring once. The clonotype originates from a human donor with alopecia areata. The sample here was CD4+ T cells sorted from blood, taken at roughly week 45, from a patient treated with tofacitinib.

The DNA for the CDR3 is TGTGCCCGCTCCACTAGGCCAGACCGCCTCAGTAATTCACCCCTCCACTTT. This sequence encodes CARSTRPDRLSNSPLHF. The rearrangement uses TRBV2 and TRBJ1-6; D uncertain. V was clipped by 11 bases and J by 6 bases, with 26 bases between them. The CDR3 runs 17 residues. Germline V gene lookup returns CDR1 SNHLY and CDR2 FYNNEI.